The sequence of this T cell receptor (beta chain) was determined in a study of blood T cell repertoires in COVID-19. Whole-study context: In each case, the material was cDNA or gDNA derived from T cells, B-cell-depleted T cells, or PBMCs.

How the authors handled the data: Nucleated cell counts were estimated from reference gene primer amplification. Data came from immunoSEQ multiplex PCR; TCRdb stores just in-frame clones and leaves some out. D and trimming come from the DNA, and the V and J calls and clone size come from that table. The table lists roughly 230,000 clones, 83% of them singletons. V shed 9 bases, J shed 2 bases, and the junction held 6 bases outside the gene matches. Germline V gives CDR1 LNHDA, CDR2 SQIVND (reference sequence). The CDR3 is 13 amino acids. Sequences were obtained from peripheral blood. V usage is TRBV19 and J usage is TRBJ1-2; 7 nucleotides match TRBD1. This receptor was obtained from a man between 40 and 49 years old with active or convalescent COVID-19. The CDR3: CASRPTGNYGYTF. In nucleotides, the CDR3 is TGTGCCAGCCGACCGACAGGGAACTATGGCTACACCTTC.